This note documents a single T cell receptor (beta chain) sequence. Many counts were recorded for this clone. What antigen it recognizes has not been identified. There are no base qualities to consult, and no much larger clone falls within one base. Other DNA sequences from this sample encode an identical CDR3 as well. V is cut back by 5 bases and J by 2 bases, with 8 bases in the junction unmatched. Reading the germline V gene gives CDR1 SGHTA and CDR2 FQGNSA. The CDR3, cysteine through phenylalanine, is 15 amino acids long. CDR3 DNA only is kept here, 45 bases in frame from base 1. The donors belonged to the validation cohort of about 110 subjects, which was separate from the approximately 700-subject first cohort. This entry comes from a study of cytomegalovirus exposure and HLA in healthy donors (dated by TCRdb to 2016 to 2017). Turning to the overall study: The 500 to 800 repertoires of the first cohort and the 110 or so validation repertoires were produced on the same platform, according to a later analysis. To predict cytomegalovirus infection status, the study combined high-throughput TCR immunosequencing, statistical association of individual TCRs with disease status, and machine learning. The study was designed to test whether signatures of past pathogen exposure could be identified by cataloging public T cell receptors. Besides the first cohort of more than 650 subjects, a separate validation cohort made up of over 95 different subjects was used. Study-wide conclusions, independent of this receptor: In a later analysis, TCRs clustered in the first cohort were found to also tend to co-occur in the 120 validation repertoires, with approximately 93% of cluster scores above 0. It was suggested by the authors that the approach could potentially be generalized to other disease states and immunological phenotypes. In vitro tests confirmed that three of the cytomegalovirus-associated TCR beta chains recognize cytomegalovirus antigens. While some public TCRs were present in many individuals, most TCR sequences turned up only very rarely across donors. All 110 or so repertoires were used to score co-occurrence in the validation cohort in a later analysis, because that analysis had no HLA typing for the cohort. The classifier was reported to diagnose cytomegalovirus status with high specificity and sensitivity in both the original cohort and the validation cohort. The study gave a list of more than 150 TCR beta chains associated with cytomegalovirus.

The library was obtained by the immunoSEQ multiplex PCR assay. The source study handled its data this way. A statistical classification framework was built for diagnosing cytomegalovirus status from the catalog of TCR beta chain sequences. Drawn from immuneACCESS, this table holds only the in-frame rearrangements with V and J called that TCRdb kept. Clones are partly lost; checked studies trace under half to an unresolved V gene and leave the rest unexplained. The V and J calls and clone size come from that table; D and trimming were worked out from the DNA. The table for this sample lists some 200,000 clones; about nine tenths of them were counted only once. The ten most abundant clones make up roughly 6.6% of the sample.

The clonotype originates from a man aged 30 to 39 in good health and CMV-seropositive. This chain is built from TRBV7-2 and TRBJ2-7, with 8 bases matching TRBD1. The specimen sequenced was PBMCs. The CDR3 protein is CASSPRQGLTYEQYF. The nucleotide sequence reads TGTGCCAGCAGCCCCCGACAGGGGTTAACCTACGAGCAGTACTTC.